The present T cell receptor (beta chain) was sequenced within a study of long-term antiretroviral therapy in people with HIV. No donor had fewer than one pre-ART PBMC sample or fewer than two post-ART PBMC samples. It was version v3.0 of the immunoSEQ assay that was run at survey level. Generated by immunoSEQ multiplex PCR, the TCRdb table keeps only in-frame clones and is missing some. The sample holds some 40,000 clones; about 95% are singletons and the top ten take around 2.1%. This receptor was identified in a man younger than 40 with HIV. The source material was unsorted PBMCs, sampled 9.2 years after starting antiretroviral therapy.

For the CDR3, the DNA is TGCGCCAGCAGCTTCCGGCAGGGCGTCTACACCTTC. Protein sequence: CASSFRQGVYTF. The V call is TRBV5-1, the J call TRBJ1-2; weak D call: TRBD1 (5 bases). V was cut by 2 bases and J by 10 bases, with 12 bases left in between. This CDR3 comprises 12 residues. Per the germline V gene, CDR1 is SGHRS and CDR2 is YFSETQ.